This is a list of T cell receptor beta chains from one sample in a study of T cells expressing NK-cell markers. TCRdb re-called the 5' RACE reads; one entry per CDR3 protein, DNA not given. The listing contains about 380,000 distinct CDR3 sequences. The material sequenced was blood T cells: a sorted CD56 or NKG2C T cell subset, CD4+ or CD8+ T cells, or bulk PBMC T cells (not recorded which). These receptors were obtained from a man aged 18-70 years in good health. Each CDR3 is given with its conserved first and last residue. Each record gives: V gene, J gene, CDR3 length, CDR3 protein.

TRBV3-1	TRBJ1-1	12	CASRQQNTEAFF
TRBV11-1	TRBJ2-1	16	CASSWTSGGGYNEQFF
TRBV14	TRBJ2-5	15	CASSLEGGSRETQYF
TRBV30	TRBJ1-2	13	CAWSLGTNYGYTF
TRBV12-3/TRBV12-4	TRBJ2-5	15	CASSSRLAGVETQYF
TRBV20-1	TRBJ2-7	16	CSASSSGGAYSYEQYF
TRBV20-1	TRBJ1-3	13	CSATGVFENTIYF
TRBV12-3/TRBV12-4	TRBJ2-3	11	CASGIRANQYF
TRBV15	TRBJ1-2	15	CATSRSSPGNYGYTF
TRBV2	TRBJ1-4	14	CASCVEATNEKLFF
TRBV20-1	TRBJ1-3	12	CSATGRGNTIYF
TRBV25-1	TRBJ1-4	14	CAGRTGEYNEKLFF
TRBV20-1	TRBJ2-1	14	CSAPRAGLYNEQFF
TRBV28	TRBJ2-6	16	CASSILTGAGANVLTF
TRBV7-8	TRBJ2-3	18	CASSLRLAGGHSTDTQYF
TRBV11-1	TRBJ2-7	14	CASSPGQRSYEQYF
TRBV5-1	TRBJ2-1	18	CASSLFTGARSSYNEQFF
TRBV28	TRBJ2-7	15	CASSLEGGHPPEQYF
TRBV27	TRBJ1-2	13	CASSEGLGLRYTF
TRBV5-1	TRBJ2-5	16	CASSLDGSGRRETQYF
TRBV7-9	TRBJ1-2	15	CASSDRQDYTYGYTF
TRBV5-4	TRBJ2-7	15	CASTTGGGSSYEQYF
TRBV6-1	TRBJ2-7	15	CASRGGQGASYEQYF
TRBV5-1	TRBJ2-2	13	CASIGRGTGELFF
TRBV7-9	TRBJ2-1	15	CASSSTDRPASEQFF
TRBV23-1	TRBJ2-1	16	CASSLTGTRGEDEQFF
TRBV5-1	TRBJ1-4	15	CASSSFQGGKEKLFF
TRBV5-1	TRBJ2-5	16	CASSQGTTLIGETQYF
TRBV7-8	TRBJ2-7	15	CASSLEGGPTYEQYF
TRBV18	TRBJ1-3	15	CASSPVRVGGNTIYF
TRBV24-1	TRBJ2-6	18	CATSDRRNSDSGANVLTF
TRBV29-1	TRBJ1-1	13	CSLLGQGGTEAFF
TRBV29-1	TRBJ2-4	13	CSVEVGGENIQYF
TRBV27	TRBJ1-1	15	CASRLMTAVGTEAFF
TRBV18	TRBJ2-7	13	CASSPRLTYEQYF
TRBV20-1	TRBJ2-3	14	CSARWALTSDTQYF
TRBV19	TRBJ2-1	14	CASSIRGAHNEQFF
TRBV2	TRBJ1-2	15	CASSPLPTGRSGYTF
TRBV18	TRBJ2-1	15	CASSPQGGLNNEQFF
TRBV20-1	TRBJ2-6	16	CSARDRLSSGANVLTF
TRBV6-5	TRBJ2-2	14	CASSYSSPRGELFF
TRBV5-1	TRBJ1-5	15	CASSLQGARGQPQHF
TRBV27	TRBJ2-4	13	CASSLLIGNIQYF
TRBV6-1	TRBJ2-7	13	CASMRGGWYEQYF
TRBV20-1	TRBJ1-2	13	CSARFPGSRGYTF